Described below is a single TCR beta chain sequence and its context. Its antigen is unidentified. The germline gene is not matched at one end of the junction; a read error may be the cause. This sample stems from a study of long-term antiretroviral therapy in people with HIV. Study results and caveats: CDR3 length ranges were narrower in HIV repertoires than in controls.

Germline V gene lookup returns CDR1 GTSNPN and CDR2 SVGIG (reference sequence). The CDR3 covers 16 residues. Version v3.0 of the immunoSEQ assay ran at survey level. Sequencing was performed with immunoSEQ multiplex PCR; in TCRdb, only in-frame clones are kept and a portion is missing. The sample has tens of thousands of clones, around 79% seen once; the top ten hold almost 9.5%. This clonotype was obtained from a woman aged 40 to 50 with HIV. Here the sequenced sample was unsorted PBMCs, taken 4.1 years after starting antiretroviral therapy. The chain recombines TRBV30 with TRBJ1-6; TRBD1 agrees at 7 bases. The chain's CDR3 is CAWSRVSGTANSPLHF. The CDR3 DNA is TGTGCCTGGAGTAGAGTTTCTGGGACAGCCAATTCCCCCCTCCACTTT. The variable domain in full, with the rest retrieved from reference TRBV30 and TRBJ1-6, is SQTIHQWPATLVQPVGSPLSLECTVEGTSNPNLYWYRQAAGRGLQLLFYSVGIGQISSEVPQNLSASRPQDRQFILSSKKLLLSDSGFYLCAWSRVSGTANSPLHFGNGTRLTVT.